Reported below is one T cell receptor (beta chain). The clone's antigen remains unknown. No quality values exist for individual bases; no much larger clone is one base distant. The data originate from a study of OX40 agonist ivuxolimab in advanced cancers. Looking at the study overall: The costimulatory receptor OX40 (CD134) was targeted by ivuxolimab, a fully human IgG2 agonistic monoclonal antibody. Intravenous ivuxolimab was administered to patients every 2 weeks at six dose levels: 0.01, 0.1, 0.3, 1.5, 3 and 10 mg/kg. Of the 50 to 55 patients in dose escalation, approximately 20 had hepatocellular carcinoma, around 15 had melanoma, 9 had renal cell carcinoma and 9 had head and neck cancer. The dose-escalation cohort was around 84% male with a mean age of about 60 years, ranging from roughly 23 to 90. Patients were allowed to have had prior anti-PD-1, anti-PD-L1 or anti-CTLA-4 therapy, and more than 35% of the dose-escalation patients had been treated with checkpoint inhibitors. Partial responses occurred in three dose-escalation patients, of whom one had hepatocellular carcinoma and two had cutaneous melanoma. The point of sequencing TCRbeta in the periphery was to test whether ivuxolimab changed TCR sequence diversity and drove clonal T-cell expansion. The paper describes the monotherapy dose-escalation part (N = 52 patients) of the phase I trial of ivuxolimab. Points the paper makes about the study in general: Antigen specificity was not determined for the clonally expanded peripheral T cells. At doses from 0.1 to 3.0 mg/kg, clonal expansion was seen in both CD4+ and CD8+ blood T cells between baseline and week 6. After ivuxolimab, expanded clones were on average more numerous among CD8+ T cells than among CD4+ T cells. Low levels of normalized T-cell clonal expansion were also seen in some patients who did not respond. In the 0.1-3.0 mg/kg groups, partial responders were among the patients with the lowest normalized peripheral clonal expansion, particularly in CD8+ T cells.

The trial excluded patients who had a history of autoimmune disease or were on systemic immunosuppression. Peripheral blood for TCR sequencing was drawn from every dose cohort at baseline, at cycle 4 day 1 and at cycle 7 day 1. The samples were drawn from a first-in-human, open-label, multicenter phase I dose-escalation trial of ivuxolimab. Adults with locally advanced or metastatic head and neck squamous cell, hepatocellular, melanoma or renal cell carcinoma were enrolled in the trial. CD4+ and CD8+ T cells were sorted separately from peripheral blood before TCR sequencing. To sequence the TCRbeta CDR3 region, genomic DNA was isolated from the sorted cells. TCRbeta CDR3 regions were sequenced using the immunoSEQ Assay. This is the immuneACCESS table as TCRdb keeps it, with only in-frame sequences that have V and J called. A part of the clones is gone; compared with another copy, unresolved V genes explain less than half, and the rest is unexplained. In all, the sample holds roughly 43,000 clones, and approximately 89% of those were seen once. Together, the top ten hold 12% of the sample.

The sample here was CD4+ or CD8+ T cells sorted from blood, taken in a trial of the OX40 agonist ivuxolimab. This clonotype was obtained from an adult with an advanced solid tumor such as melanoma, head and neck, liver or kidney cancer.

Here the CDR3 is given as CAWSGWNPLGEIVLTDTQYF. The base sequence is TGTGCCTGGAGTGGGTGGAACCCCCTTGGAGAGATTGTTCTCACAGATACGCAGTATTTT. The chain is encoded by TRBV30 joined to TRBJ2-3; no D segment can be confidently identified. Trimming costs V 1 base and J 2 bases, and their ends lie 28 bases apart. The CDR3, cysteine through phenylalanine, is 20 amino acids long. Here the CDR3 DNA is all that survives: 60 bases in frame from base 1. CDR1 is given as GTSNPN and CDR2 as SVGIG, both from the germline V gene (reference sequence).